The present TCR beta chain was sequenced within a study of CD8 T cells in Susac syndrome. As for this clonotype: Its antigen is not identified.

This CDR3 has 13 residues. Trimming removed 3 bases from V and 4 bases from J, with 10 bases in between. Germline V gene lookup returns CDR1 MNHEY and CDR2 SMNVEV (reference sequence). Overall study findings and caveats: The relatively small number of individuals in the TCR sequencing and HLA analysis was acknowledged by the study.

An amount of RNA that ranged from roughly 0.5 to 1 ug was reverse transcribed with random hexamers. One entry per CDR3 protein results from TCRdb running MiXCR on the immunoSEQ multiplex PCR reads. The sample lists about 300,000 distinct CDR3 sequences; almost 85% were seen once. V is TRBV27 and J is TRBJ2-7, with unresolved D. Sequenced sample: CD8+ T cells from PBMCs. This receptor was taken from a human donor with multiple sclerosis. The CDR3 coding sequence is TGTGCCAGCAGTTTGGAACGGGCTTACGAGCAGTACTTC. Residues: CASSLERAYEQYF.